Shown below are 15 T cell receptor beta chains from a single sample sequenced in a study of T cells in Graves' hyperthyroidism and ophthalmopathy (dated by TCRdb to about 2019). The method behind the library was multiplex PCR. TCRdb records Illumina HiSeq 2000 as the sequencer. The TCR beta CDR3 regions were amplified from RNA transcripts. A first-round RT-PCR of the TCR CDR3 used the HTBI primer set with the Qiagen OneStep RT-PCR kit. TCRdb reprocessing: public reads trimmed at Q25 with fastp, clones called with MiXCR, in-frame beta chains kept. Records with the same CDR3 protein are collapsed into one entry carrying the most frequent genes and DNA. This sample gives fewer than 650,000 distinct CDR3 sequences in total; around 14% of them show up just once. Of the sample, under 7% falls within the top ten clones. Sequencing was carried out using blood. All receptors come from a woman in her twenties or thirties with Graves' hyperthyroidism that later progressed to Graves' ophthalmopathy.

This clonotype was picked up many times. The chain uses TRBV6-2 or TRBV6-3 and TRBJ1-2, with unresolved D. CDR1 and CDR2 (germline): MNHEY, SVGEGT. This CDR3 contains 13 residues. V was cut by 5 bases and J by 4 bases, with 11 bases left in between. The CDR3 loop reads CASSDEDPYGYTF. CDR3 bases: TGTGCCAGCAGTGATGAGGACCCCTATGGCTACACCTTC.

This clonotype was counted at least ten times. The CDR3 loop is CASSFPELGNTEAFF. CDR3 nucleotides: TGTGCCAGCAGTTTTCCGGAATTAGGGAACACTGAAGCTTTCTTT. V and J are TRBV12-3 or TRBV12-4 and TRBJ1-1; D gene unclear. Trimming stripped 3 bases from V and 1 base from J, with 12 bases between. The length of the CDR3 is 15 residues.

The V call is TRBV7-9, the J call TRBJ2-7; perhaps TRBD1 as D (5 bases). Trimming removed 6 bases at V and 7 bases at J, with 16 bases between. The CDR3 contains 13 residues. Germline V CDR1 and CDR2: SEHNR, FQNEAQ (reference sequence). CDR3 DNA sequence: TGTGCCAGCAGTTATAGGACACTGGGAGAGCAGTACTTC. The encoded protein is CASSYRTLGEQYF. The full variable domain, its missing parts supplied by reference TRBV7-9 and TRBJ2-7, is DTGVSQNPRHKITKRGQNVTFRCDPISEHNRLYWYRQTLGQGPEFLTYFQNEAQLEKSRLLSDRFSAERPKGSFSTLEIQRTEQGDSAMYLCASSYRTLGEQYFGPGTRLTVT.

This clonotype has ten or more counts. This rearrangement joins TRBV7-9 to TRBJ2-5; 11 bases agree with TRBD2. From germline, CDR1 is SEHNR and CDR2 FQNEAQ (reference sequence). The CDR3 spans 17 residues. The V gene end was trimmed by 1 base and the J gene end by 2 bases; junction bases not matched to a gene: 6. The CDR3 region has the DNA TGTGCCAGCAGCTTAGGGCGACTAGCGGGGCCGCAAGAGACCCAGTACTTC. Protein product: CASSLGRLAGPQETQYF.

At least ten counts were recorded for this clonotype. The rearrangement joins TRBV7-3 to TRBJ1-1, with a possible D match to TRBD1 (6 bases). Trimming took 5 bases from V and 5 from J, leaving 21 bases between them. The CDR3 totals 16 residues. CDR1 is SGHTA, CDR2 FQGTGA, per germline. The CDR3 spells CASSPSPTGSSTEAFF. CDR3 nucleotides: TGTGCCAGCAGCCCCTCCCCGACAGGATCCTCTACTGAAGCTTTCTTT.

This clonotype was counted ten times or more. This rearrangement joins TRBV24-1 to TRBJ2-7; D is unclear. This CDR3 has 13 amino acids. V was pared by 0 bases and J by 3 bases, with 5 bases between. CDR1 and CDR2 (germline): KGHDR, SFDVKD. The CDR3 DNA reads TGTGCCACCAGTGATTTGTGGGGCTACGAGCAGTACTTC. Its translation: CATSDLWGYEQYF.

The chain carries TRBV30 and TRBJ2-2; the D is unclear. The V end lost 0 bases, the J end lost 7 bases, and 12 bases lay between the germline ends. This CDR3 is 14 amino acids long. The germline gives CDR1 GTSNPN, CDR2 SVGIG (reference sequence). The CDR3 region is CAWSVLVGNGELFF. CDR3 sequence (DNA): TGTGCCTGGAGTGTATTGGTGGGGAACGGGGAGCTGTTTTTT.

This clonotype was observed a few times. The rearrangement joins TRBV20-1 to TRBJ1-1; unclear D gene. Germline lookup yields CDR1 DFQATT and CDR2 SNEGSKA (reference sequence). There are 16 residues in the CDR3. V lost 2 bases to trimming and J lost 3 bases, with 19 bases between them. CDR3 residues: CSARFHFSREDTEAFF. CDR3 bases: TGCAGTGCTAGATTTCATTTCTCTAGGGAAGACACTGAAGCTTTCTTT.

Only a few counts were recorded for this clonotype. The rearrangement uses TRBV7-9 and TRBJ2-1, with 8 bases fitting TRBD2. Germline V gives CDR1 SEHNR, CDR2 FQNEAQ (reference sequence). With V trimmed by 11 bases and J by 10 bases, 16 bases remained unmatched. This CDR3 contains 14 residues. The CDR3 DNA sequence: TGTGCCGGGGGGGCGGGAGGCCCAGGAGGCGAGCAGTTCTTC. This codes for CAGGAGGPGGEQFF.

This clonotype was detected many times. This chain links TRBV2 with TRBJ1-6, with TRBD1 as a possible D gene (5 bases). Per the germline V gene, CDR1 is SNHLY and CDR2 is FYNNEI. The CDR3 has 16 residues. Trimming stripped 0 bases from V and 6 bases from J, with 12 bases between. The DNA of the CDR3 is TGTGCCAGCAGTGAAGCGGGGGGTTACGGTAATTCACCCCTCCACTTT. This sequence encodes CASSEAGGYGNSPLHF.

This clonotype appeared a few times. V and J are TRBV11-2 and TRBJ2-5; 15 bases align to TRBD2. The CDR3 is 15 amino acids. V lost 4 bases, J lost 5 bases, and 2 bases stayed unmatched. In germline, CDR1 is SGHAT, CDR2 FQNNGV. CDR3 region: CASSWTSGRGETQYF. In nucleotides, the CDR3 is TGTGCCAGCAGCTGGACTAGCGGGAGGGGGGAGACCCAGTACTTC.

The V gene is TRBV9, the J gene TRBJ2-1; D gene ambiguous. The CDR3 contains 12 residues. The V gene's germline CDR1 is SGDLS and CDR2 YYNGEE. V was shortened by 4 bases and J by 7 bases, with 9 bases between the two germline ends. For the CDR3, the DNA is TGTGCCAGCAGCATGTGGAATAATGAGCAGTTCTTC. Translated, it gives CASSMWNNEQFF. Together with reference TRBV9 and TRBJ2-1, the CDR3 gives the full variable domain: DSGVTQTPKHLITATGQRVTLRCSPRSGDLSVYWYQQSLDQGLQFLIQYYNGEERAKGNILERFSAQQFPDLHSELNLSSLELGDSALYFCASSMWNNEQFFGPGTRLTVL.

The chain is built from TRBV9 and TRBJ2-1; the D gene could be TRBD1 or TRBD2 (6 bases each). CDR3 length: 14 amino acids. Deletions cut 1 base from V and 8 bases from J, with 13 bases between. The germline CDR1 and CDR2 sequences are SGDLS and YYNGEE. The DNA for the CDR3 is TGTGCCAGCAGCGTAAAGGGGGGCGGGGATGAGCAGTTCTTC. This encodes CASSVKGGGDEQFF.

The table lists this clonotype with a few counts. This chain joins TRBV19 and TRBJ2-1, with 8 bases fitting TRBD2. CDR3 size: 15 residues. The germline CDR1 and CDR2 sequences are LNHDA and SQIVND (reference sequence). V lost 5 bases and J lost 6; bases outside the gene matches: 9. The CDR3 region is CASSSSGLGANEQFF. The CDR3 DNA reads TGTGCCAGTAGTTCCTCGGGACTAGGAGCCAATGAGCAGTTCTTC.

This clonotype has just a few counts. This chain links TRBV12-3 or TRBV12-4 with TRBJ1-2; a weak D match, TRBD1 (5 bases). V shed 6 bases and J shed 8 bases, with 22 bases lying between them. The CDR3 runs to 15 residues. CDR3 region: CASSTSLMGERGYTF. The CDR3 coding sequence is TGTGCCAGCAGCACGAGTTTGATGGGGGAACGGGGCTACACCTTC.